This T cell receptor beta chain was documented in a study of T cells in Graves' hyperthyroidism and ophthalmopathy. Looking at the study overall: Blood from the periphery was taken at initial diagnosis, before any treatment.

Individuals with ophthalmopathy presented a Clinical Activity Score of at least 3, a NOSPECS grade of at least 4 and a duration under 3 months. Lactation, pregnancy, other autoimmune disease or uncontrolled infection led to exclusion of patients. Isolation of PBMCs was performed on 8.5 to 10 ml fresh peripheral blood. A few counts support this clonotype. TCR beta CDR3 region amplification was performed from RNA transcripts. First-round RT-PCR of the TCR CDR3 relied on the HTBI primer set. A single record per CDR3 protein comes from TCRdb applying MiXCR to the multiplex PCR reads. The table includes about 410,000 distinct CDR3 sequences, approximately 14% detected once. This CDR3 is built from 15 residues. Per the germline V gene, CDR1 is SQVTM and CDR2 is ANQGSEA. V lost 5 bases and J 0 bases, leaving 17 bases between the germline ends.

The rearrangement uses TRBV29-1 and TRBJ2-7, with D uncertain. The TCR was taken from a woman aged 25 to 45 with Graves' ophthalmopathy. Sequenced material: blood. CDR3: CSVLRPLLHSYEQYF. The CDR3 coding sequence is TGCAGCGTTCTCCGTCCTCTTCTCCACTCCTACGAGCAGTACTTC.